A single sample is the source of the 20 T cell receptor beta chains below, sequenced in a study of blood T cell repertoires in COVID-19. Sequencing used immunoSEQ multiplex PCR; TCRdb keeps in-frame clones, though not all of them. The sample carries 14,000 or so clones, approximately 73% recorded once. Source material: peripheral blood. These receptor sequences come from a boy aged 2-15 years with active or convalescent COVID-19.

The chain uses TRBV7-2 and TRBJ2-2, with TRBD1 as a possible D gene (6 bases). Germline-derived CDR1 and CDR2 are SGHTA and FQGNSA. Trimming cost V 5 bases and J 1 base, with 11 bases left between them. The CDR3 has 15 residues. The CDR3 sequence: CASSPDRLNTGELFF. As DNA, the CDR3 is TGTGCCAGCAGCCCGGACAGACTGAACACCGGGGAGCTGTTTTTT.

CDR3 coding DNA: TGTGCCATCAGCCGGGGGGGGTTAGGGCAGCCCCAGCATTTT. The encoded protein is CAISRGGLGQPQHF. The chain is built from TRBV10-3 and TRBJ1-5; D is possibly TRBD1 (5 bases). CDR1 and CDR2 from the germline V gene are ENHRY and SYGVKD. Trimming removed 6 bases at V and 7 bases at J, with 16 bases between. CDR3 length equals 14 residues.

The chain recombines TRBV25-1 with TRBJ1-2, with D hard to call. Trimming left V 4 bases short and J 4 bases short, with 16 bases between. The CDR3 runs 15 residues. Looked up from germline, CDR1 is MGHDK and CDR2 is SYGVNS. Here the CDR3 reads CASSGTGYLGYGYTF. The CDR3 region has the DNA TGTGCCAGCAGTGGGACGGGATACTTAGGCTATGGCTACACCTTC.

This chain joins TRBV7-6 and TRBJ2-1, with 7 nucleotides matching TRBD2. The length of the CDR3 is 16 residues. The V gene end was trimmed by 5 bases and the J gene end by 2 bases; junction bases not matched to a gene: 9. The germline V gene encodes CDR1 SGHVS and CDR2 FNYEAQ. DNA for the CDR3: TGTGCCAGCAGCACTACATTAGCGGGCCCCTACAATGAGCAGTTCTTC. Protein: CASSTTLAGPYNEQFF.

The rearrangement links TRBV13 to TRBJ2-3; D ambiguous. The ends were cut back, 4 bases at V and 6 bases at J, with 5 bases in the middle. Germline V gene lookup returns CDR1 PRHDT and CDR2 FYEKMQ (reference sequence). This CDR3 has 11 residues. CDR3 bases: TGTGCCAGCAGCTACAGTGATACGCAGTATTTT. This codes for CASSYSDTQYF. The full variable domain, completed using reference TRBV13 and TRBJ2-3, is AAGVIQSPRHLIKEKRETATLKCYPIPRHDTVYWYQQGPGQDPQFLISFYEKMQSDKGSIPDRFSAQQFSDYHSELNMSSLELGDSALYFCASSYSDTQYFGPGTRLTVL.

The chain joins TRBV10-3 to TRBJ1-2; D is uncertain. The CDR3 runs 12 residues. Between the trimmed V and J ends, which lost 0 bases and 5 bases, there was a span of 4 bases. The germline V gene encodes CDR1 ENHRY and CDR2 SYGVKD. The CDR3 loop reads CAISESGYGYTF. The DNA of the CDR3 is TGTGCCATCAGTGAGTCCGGGTATGGCTACACCTTC.

This chain connects TRBV24-1 to TRBJ2-3; 7 nucleotides match TRBD2. V lost 3 bases, J lost 2 bases, and 10 bases stayed unmatched. Germline-derived CDR1 and CDR2 are KGHDR and SFDVKD. CDR3 length equals 17 residues. The CDR3 sequence is CATSDQKTSAYTDTQYF. The CDR3 DNA sequence: TGTGCCACCAGTGATCAAAAAACTAGCGCTTACACAGATACGCAGTATTTT.

This clone is a singleton in its sample. This chain joins TRBV29-1 and TRBJ2-1; 7 nucleotides align to TRBD1. Germline V gene sequence: CDR1 SQVTM, CDR2 ANQGSEA. Trimming cost V 6 bases and J 0 bases; bases outside gene matches: 8. CDR3 length: 15 amino acids. The CDR3 DNA is TGCAGCGTCGGCCGGGACAGCGGCTCCTACAATGAGCAGTTCTTC. Its translation: CSVGRDSGSYNEQFF.

The chain links TRBV28 to TRBJ1-5, with D possibly TRBD1 on 6 matching bases. There are 15 residues in the CDR3. Germline V gives CDR1 MDHEN, CDR2 SYDVKM. Trimming cost V 6 bases and J 1 base, with 13 bases left between them. CDR3 sequence (DNA): TGTGCCAGCAGCCTAGGGGACACCAGCAATCAGCCCCAGCATTTT. Protein: CASSLGDTSNQPQHF.

By sample share, this clone is large. V usage is TRBV4-3 and J usage is TRBJ2-7; TRBD2 might be the D (6 bases). Germline V lookup: CDR1 LGHNA, CDR2 YSLEER. The CDR3 runs 17 residues. V lost 0 bases and J 1 base, leaving 16 bases between the germline ends. CDR3 loop: CASSQDVSTGDSYEQYF. Written as DNA, the CDR3 is TGCGCCAGCAGCCAAGACGTAAGCACGGGGGATTCCTACGAGCAGTACTTC.

The rearrangement uses TRBV9 and TRBJ2-2; D possibly corresponds to TRBD1 (6 bases). V was cut by 4 bases and J by 0 bases, with 13 bases left in between. The CDR3 is 16 residues long. Germline values: CDR1 SGDLS, CDR2 YYNGEE. The CDR3 DNA sequence: TGTGCCAGCAGCCATACAGGGACGGCGAACACCGGGGAGCTGTTTTTT. It is translated as CASSHTGTANTGELFF.

The CDR3 DNA is TGTGCCAGTACCTCCGGGGACAGATACACCGGGGAGCTGTTTTTT. Residues: CASTSGDRYTGELFF. The rearrangement uses TRBV19 and TRBJ2-2, with 7 nucleotides matching TRBD1. The CDR3 has 15 amino acids. With V trimmed by 7 bases and J by 3 bases, 8 bases remained unmatched. The germline V gene has CDR1 LNHDA and CDR2 SQIVND (reference sequence).

The V call is TRBV7-3, the J call TRBJ2-1; a possible D gene is TRBD2 (5 bases). Germline values: CDR1 SGHTA, CDR2 FQGTGA. There are 14 residues in the CDR3. The V end was cut by 5 bases, the J end by 0 bases, with 8 bases between. CDR3 sequence: CASSDAGSYNEQFF. In nucleotides, the CDR3 is TGTGCCAGCAGCGACGCGGGCTCCTACAATGAGCAGTTCTTC.

J is TRBJ1-5 and V is TRBV5-8; D uncertain. The CDR3 is made up of 12 amino acids. The V and J ends lost 1 base and 8 bases respectively, with 7 bases between them. Germline V gene sequence: CDR1 SGHTS, CDR2 YDEGEE. The CDR3 DNA reads TGTGCCAGCAGCTTGAGCATCAAGCCCCAGCATTTT. The encoded protein is CASSLSIKPQHF.

Comments on this clone: Other nucleotide sequences from this sample produce the same CDR3. V is TRBV29-1 and J is TRBJ2-7; D might be TRBD1 (5 bases). CDR3 length: 12 residues. Per the germline V gene, CDR1 is SQVTM and CDR2 is ANQGSEA. Between the trimmed V and J ends, which lost 4 bases and 2 bases, there was a span of 9 bases. The CDR3 loop reads CSVGDSTYEQYF. The CDR3 DNA is TGCAGCGTTGGAGACAGTACCTACGAGCAGTACTTC.

J is TRBJ1-1 and V is TRBV19, with 9 bases aligning to TRBD1. CDR3 size: 14 residues. After removal of 6 bases from V and 7 bases from J, the junction contained 9 bases not matched to a gene. CDR1 is LNHDA and CDR2 is SQIVND in the germline V gene (reference sequence). The CDR3, as DNA: TGTGCCAGTAGCTCGCGGACAGGGGAGAGTGAAGCTTTCTTT. Amino acids: CASSSRTGESEAFF.

J is TRBJ2-7 and V is TRBV6-5, with TRBD1 matching 7 bases. This CDR3 spans 15 amino acids. After removal of 5 bases from V and 4 bases from J, the junction contained 11 bases not matched to a gene. Germline V gene sequence: CDR1 MNHEY, CDR2 SVGAGI. The CDR3 DNA sequence: TGTGCCAGCAGTACATCCATTCGACAGGGTTACGAGCAGTACTTC. Translated: CASSTSIRQGYEQYF.

This clone was observed a single time. V usage is TRBV24-1 and J usage is TRBJ2-3, with 9 bases fitting TRBD1. J gave up 3 bases and V 10 bases, and 7 bases lay outside the gene matches. The CDR3 covers 14 residues. Germline CDR1 reads KGHDR; CDR2 reads SFDVKD. Written as DNA, the CDR3 is TGTGCCACTGGCTATGGACAGGGGACAGATACGCAGTATTTT. Protein sequence: CATGYGQGTDTQYF.

The V call is TRBV5-1, the J call TRBJ1-6, with a possible D match to TRBD1 (6 bases). The V gene's germline CDR1 is SGHRS and CDR2 YFSETQ. The CDR3 sequence is 13 residues long. The V gene lost 0 bases and the J gene lost 10 bases, with 8 bases spanning the gap. CDR3 nucleotides: TGCGCCAGCAGCTTGGACAGGGAATCACCCCTCCACTTT. Translating gives CASSLDRESPLHF.

This clone was counted only a few times. The chain's CDR3 is CADGLRYLVRGSNYGYTF. The DNA of the CDR3 is TGTGCCGACGGATTGAGATACCTTGTGCGAGGATCTAACTATGGCTACACCTTC. The rearrangement uses TRBV27 and TRBJ1-2; D remains ambiguous. V was shortened by 11 bases and J by 0 bases, with 28 bases between the two germline ends. The germline V gene encodes CDR1 MNHEY and CDR2 SMNVEV (reference sequence). CDR3 length: 18 amino acids.